This T cell receptor (beta chain) was sequenced in a study of T cell responses to AZD1222 COVID-19 vaccine. Measured with immunoSEQ multiplex PCR; TCRdb has only the in-frame clones, and not every one. The data contain about 150,000 clones, just over 90% of them singletons. The sample was peripheral blood, taken on day 0 of AZD1222 vaccination. The sequence came from an adult in good health.

CDR3 DNA sequence: TGTGCCAGCAGCTTAGATCAGAAGCAGCCCCAGCATTTT. Translating it yields CASSLDQKQPQHF. The chain joins TRBV11-2 to TRBJ1-5; no definite D call. Germline V lookup: CDR1 SGHAT, CDR2 FQNNGV. The CDR3 contains 13 residues. V lost 0 bases to trimming and J lost 7 bases, with 7 bases between them.